These T cell receptor beta chains were read from a single sample in a study of blood T cell repertoires in COVID-19. Method: immunoSEQ multiplex PCR; TCRdb's copy keeps in-frame clones and lacks some. The repertoire includes approximately 290,000 clones, approximately 91% of them detected once, and about an eighth sits in the top ten. Specimen: peripheral blood. These receptors all stem from a woman aged 60-75 years with acute or convalescent COVID-19. CDR3s include the opening cysteine and the closing phenylalanine or tryptophan. D genes are given only for firm matches. Clone sizes are given selectively: once, few, many, or a class where the clone is expanded.

size: -; J: TRBJ1-2; D: -; V: TRBV2; DNA: TGTGCCAGCACCGAGGGCGGGAACGGTGGCTACACCTTC; CDR3: CASTEGGNGGYTF
size: -; J: TRBJ2-4; D: -; V: TRBV23-1; DNA: TGCGCCAGCACCCCACTGGGCCTTCGGGGAAACATTCAGTACTTC; CDR3: CASTPLGLRGNIQYF
size: -; J: TRBJ1-2; D: TRBD1; V: TRBV5-6; DNA: TGTGCCAGCAGCTTGCAAGGGACAGGGAACTATGGCTACACCTTC; CDR3: CASSLQGTGNYGYTF
size: -; J: TRBJ1-3; D: TRBD1; V: TRBV7-3; DNA: TGTGCCAGCAGCTCGGGACAGGCGGGAGGAAACACCATATATTTT; CDR3: CASSSGQAGGNTIYF
size: -; J: TRBJ1-1; D: TRBD1; V: TRBV5-1; DNA: TGCGCCAGCAGCTCAACAGGGGGCTTGAACGCTGAAGCTTTCTTT; CDR3: CASSSTGGLNAEAFF
size: -; J: TRBJ1-1; D: TRBD1; V: TRBV7-2; DNA: TGTGCCAGCAGCCCCCGACAGGGGCTGAACACTGAAGCTTTCTTT; CDR3: CASSPRQGLNTEAFF
size: few; J: TRBJ1-2; D: TRBD1; V: TRBV28; DNA: TGTGCCAGCAGTTTCCCGACAGGGGCCAACTATGGCTACACCTTC; CDR3: CASSFPTGANYGYTF
size: -; J: TRBJ2-1; D: TRBD2; V: TRBV11-3; DNA: TGTGCCAGCAGCCTGGGACTAGCGGGGAAGCAGTTCTTC; CDR3: CASSLGLAGKQFF
size: few; J: TRBJ1-1; D: -; V: TRBV12-5; DNA: TGTGCTAGTGGTTTGGGTGGCTTGGGAGACACTGAAGCTTTCTTT; CDR3: CASGLGGLGDTEAFF
size: -; J: TRBJ1-2; D: TRBD1; V: TRBV19; DNA: TGTGCCAGTACCCCCCCGGGACAGGAAATTTATGGCTACACCTTC; CDR3: CASTPPGQEIYGYTF
size: -; J: TRBJ1-1; D: -; V: TRBV6-5; DNA: TGTGCCAGCAGTTACGACGGACAGAGGAACACTGAAGCTTTCTTT; CDR3: CASSYDGQRNTEAFF
size: once; J: TRBJ2-5; D: TRBD2; V: TRBV7-9; DNA: TGTGCCAGCAGCACCGGGACTATCGGATTAGAGACCCAGTACTTC; CDR3: CASSTGTIGLETQYF
size: -; J: TRBJ2-7; D: -; V: TRBV7-2; DNA: TGTGCCAGCAGCCGAACTGGAGACAGGCAGTACTTC; CDR3: CASSRTGDRQYF
size: -; J: TRBJ2-7; D: TRBD2; V: TRBV27; DNA: TGTGCCAGCAGTCCCCGATCGGCTAGCGGAGCCCACTCCTACGAGCAGTACTTC; CDR3: CASSPRSASGAHSYEQYF
size: few; J: TRBJ1-2; D: -; V: TRBV4-3; DNA: TGCGCCAGCAGCCAAGATCCGGGATTGGACTATGGCTACACCTTC; CDR3: CASSQDPGLDYGYTF
size: -; J: TRBJ2-1; D: -; V: TRBV21-1; DNA: TGTGCCAGCAGCAAAGACTTAAGGGGCGGGGGCTTCACCTACAATGAGCAGTTCTTC; CDR3: CASSKDLRGGGFTYNEQFF
size: -; J: TRBJ1-1; D: -; V: TRBV5-1; DNA: TGCGCCAGCAGCTTTGACGACAGCGAAGCTTTCTTT; CDR3: CASSFDDSEAFF
size: -; J: TRBJ1-1; D: -; V: TRBV29-1; DNA: TGCAGCGTTGAAGCGGGCGCAGGGACTGAAGCTTTCTTT; CDR3: CSVEAGAGTEAFF
size: -; J: TRBJ2-3; D: -; V: TRBV7-2; DNA: TGTGCCAGCAGCCCCCCCGGGACAGATACGCAGTATTTT; CDR3: CASSPPGTDTQYF
size: -; J: TRBJ2-7; D: TRBD2; V: TRBV7-6; DNA: TGTGCCAGCAGCTCCGGGACTAGCGGGGAGTACGAGCAGTACTTC; CDR3: CASSSGTSGEYEQYF
size: -; J: TRBJ1-1; D: TRBD1; V: TRBV4-1; DNA: TGCGCCAGCAGCCAAGATCCCACCGGGACAGGGGGCGGAGGGGCTTTCTTT; CDR3: CASSQDPTGTGGGGAFF
size: -; J: TRBJ2-1; D: -; V: TRBV18; DNA: TGTGCCAGCTCACCACCGACAGACTGGTACTCCTACAATGAGCAGTTCTTC; CDR3: CASSPPTDWYSYNEQFF
size: -; J: TRBJ1-2; D: -; V: TRBV19; DNA: TGTGCCAGTAGTACCAGGGACTCGGGCTATGGCTACACCTTC; CDR3: CASSTRDSGYGYTF
size: -; J: TRBJ2-1; D: -; V: TRBV6-5; DNA: TGTGCCAGCAGCCAGGGACTGGTCTCCTACAATGAGCAGTTCTTC; CDR3: CASSQGLVSYNEQFF
size: -; J: TRBJ2-1; D: TRBD1; V: TRBV4-3; DNA: TGCGCCAGCAGCCCGGACAGGGTCGGGGAGCAGTTCTTC; CDR3: CASSPDRVGEQFF
size: -; J: TRBJ2-1; D: -; V: TRBV28; DNA: TGTGCCAGCACTGAGATAGATACGAGCTCCTACAATGAGCAGTTCTTC; CDR3: CASTEIDTSSYNEQFF
size: -; J: TRBJ1-2; D: -; V: TRBV28; DNA: TGTGCCAGCAGTTTAAGCGGGATCGGCTATGGCTACACCTTC; CDR3: CASSLSGIGYGYTF
size: -; J: TRBJ1-3; D: -; V: TRBV21-1; DNA: TGTGCCAGCAGCGTGGGACAGGAGACCAGAGGCGCGCGAAACACCATATATTTT; CDR3: CASSVGQETRGARNTIYF
size: -; J: TRBJ2-2; D: -; V: TRBV9; DNA: TGTGCCAGCGAAGAGGAGGGGAGAGGGGCCGGGGAGCTGTTTTTT; CDR3: CASEEEGRGAGELFF
size: -; J: TRBJ2-5; D: -; V: TRBV5-1; DNA: TGCGCCAGCAGCACGGAGGGGCGTAGAGAGACCCAGTACTTC; CDR3: CASSTEGRRETQYF
size: -; J: TRBJ2-7; D: -; V: TRBV5-6; DNA: TGTGCCAGCAGCCAAGACAGGTGGTTCTCCTACGAGCAGTACTTC; CDR3: CASSQDRWFSYEQYF
size: -; J: TRBJ2-7; D: -; V: TRBV18; DNA: TGTGCCAGCTCAGACAGCGGGTCTTCCTACGAGCAGTACTTC; CDR3: CASSDSGSSYEQYF
size: -; J: TRBJ2-3; D: -; V: TRBV19; DNA: TGTGCCAGTCGGCAGGGAGATACGCAGTATTTT; CDR3: CASRQGDTQYF
size: -; J: TRBJ2-7; D: -; V: TRBV5-4; DNA: TGTGCCAGCAGCATGGACTACTACGAGCAGTACTTC; CDR3: CASSMDYYEQYF
size: -; J: TRBJ2-1; D: -; V: TRBV30; DNA: TGTGCCTGGAGCCGTGGGGGACTTAGCTCCTACAATGAGCAGTTCTTC; CDR3: CAWSRGGLSSYNEQFF
size: once; J: TRBJ2-1; D: TRBD2; V: TRBV5-4; DNA: TGTGCCAGCAGCTCCGGACTAGCGGGGAGCAATGAGCAGTTCTTC; CDR3: CASSSGLAGSNEQFF
size: -; J: TRBJ1-6; D: TRBD1; V: TRBV27; DNA: TGTGCCAGCAGATTAATTTCAGGGGGCGGCTATAATTCACCCCTCCACTTT; CDR3: CASRLISGGGYNSPLHF
size: -; J: TRBJ1-2; D: -; V: TRBV3-1/TRBV3-2; DNA: TGTGCCAGCAGCCAAGTTACGTCGGGGGTGAACTATGGCTACACCTTC; CDR3: CASSQVTSGVNYGYTF
size: once; J: TRBJ2-3; D: -; V: TRBV3-1/TRBV3-2; DNA: TGTGCCAGCAGCCAAGAGGTAAGGGGCCACACAGATACGCAGTATTTT; CDR3: CASSQEVRGHTDTQYF
size: -; J: TRBJ1-5; D: -; V: TRBV7-2; DNA: TGTGCCAGCAGCTGGGGGACAACCAATCAGCCCCAGCATTTT; CDR3: CASSWGTTNQPQHF
size: -; J: TRBJ1-1; D: TRBD1; V: TRBV10-3; DNA: TGTGCCATCAGTGATCCCGTCTTGACAGGGGTGAACACTGAAGCTTTCTTT; CDR3: CAISDPVLTGVNTEAFF